The clone carrying this T cell receptor (beta chain) occurred once. The antigen is not known. Other nucleotide sequences in the sample specify the same CDR3. The data derive from a study of T cells in localized non-small cell lung cancer. Broader study findings: Because sequencing included only one region (of the tumor), heterogeneity remains possible.

Here immunoSEQ multiplex PCR was the method, and the copy in TCRdb shows in-frame clones only, minus some. The sample yields around 100,000 clones, 80% to 90% seen once. CDR1 and CDR2 (germline): SGHNT, YYREEE (reference sequence). The CDR3 totals 15 residues. V was trimmed by 1 base and J by 4 bases, leaving 11 bases between them. The chain joins TRBV5-4 to TRBJ2-2, with unresolved D. Sequencing was performed on peripheral blood, taken before any cancer treatment. The sequence came from a man aged 35-69 years with stage I squamous cell lung carcinoma. CDR3 region: CASSLRGVGTGELFF. In nucleotides, the CDR3 is TGTGCCAGCAGCTTGCGTGGGGTCGGCACCGGGGAGCTGTTTTTT.